These 9 T cell receptor beta chains were sequenced from one sample in a study of T cell repertoires in cytomegalovirus infection. For these TCRs, the target antigens are not known. TCRdb used MiXCR to reprocess the reads, holding one entry per CDR3 protein. The sample includes approximately 260,000 distinct CDR3 sequences, roughly a fifth of them seen just once. Material: cultured PBMCs, obtained from culture after CMV antigen stimulation. Every receptor here comes from a human donor in good health (CMV status not recorded). Some clones in this sample may be carry-over from other donors' samples.

This clonotype was recorded many times. J is TRBJ1-4 and V is TRBV7-2; weak D call: TRBD1 (6 bases). Germline V gene data show CDR1 as SGHTA and CDR2 as FQGNSA. Trimming shortened V by 6 bases and J by 11 bases, and 13 bases separated the two germline ends. The CDR3 extends over 12 amino acids. CDR3 loop: CASRGTQGKLFF. For the CDR3, the DNA is TGTGCCAGCAGGGGCACTCAGGGGAAACTGTTTTTT.

The rearrangement uses TRBV12-3 or TRBV12-4 and TRBJ2-1, with D unclear. V lost 4 bases and J 4 bases, leaving 8 bases between the germline ends. The CDR3 runs 13 residues. This chain's CDR3 is CASSSRPYNEQFF. The CDR3 region has the DNA TGTGCCAGCAGTTCCCGACCGTACAATGAGCAGTTCTTC.

This clonotype was observed a single time. The chain links TRBV5-5 to TRBJ1-3; no clear D gene. The germline V gene has CDR1 SGHKS and CDR2 YYEKEE (reference sequence). This CDR3 has 14 residues. The V end lost 4 bases, the J end lost 0 bases, and 8 bases lay between the germline ends. The CDR3 sequence is CASSLQISGNTIYF. The DNA for the CDR3 is TGTGCCAGCAGCCTGCAGATCTCTGGAAACACCATATATTTT.

The chain combines TRBV3-1 with TRBJ2-1, with 8 bases that match TRBD1. CDR3 length: 15 amino acids. The germline V gene encodes CDR1 LGHDT and CDR2 YNNKEL (reference sequence). V shed 4 bases and J 9 bases; nucleotides not matched to a gene: 11. CDR3 loop: CASSLPDRDSVEQFF. The CDR3, as DNA: TGTGCCAGCAGCCTACCGGACAGGGATTCGGTTGAGCAGTTCTTC.

This chain uses TRBV18 with TRBJ2-3, with TRBD2 as a possible D gene (5 bases). From germline, CDR1 is KGHSH and CDR2 LQKENI. Trimming left V 2 bases short and J 2 bases short, with 11 bases between. The CDR3 has 15 amino acids. CDR3 protein: CASSPGGEFTDTQYF. CDR3 sequence (DNA): TGTGCCAGCTCACCAGGAGGAGAATTCACAGATACGCAGTATTTT. Variable domain in full (rest from reference TRBV18 and TRBJ2-3): NAGVMQNPRHLVRRRGQEARLRCSPMKGHSHVYWYRQLPEEGLKFMVYLQKENIIDESGMPKERFSAEFPKEGPSILRIQQVVRGDSAAYFCASSPGGEFTDTQYFGPGTRLTVL.

The chain combines TRBV19 with TRBJ2-3; D possibly matches TRBD1 or TRBD2 (6 bases each). The V end lost 4 bases, the J end lost 11 bases, and 16 bases lay between the germline ends. The CDR3 has 13 residues. CDR1 is LNHDA and CDR2 is SQIVND in the germline V gene (reference sequence). The CDR3 here is CASSTQGTSGQYF. The CDR3 nucleotides read TGTGCCAGTAGTACCCAGGGGACTTCAGGGCAGTATTTT. The full variable domain, completed using reference TRBV19 and TRBJ2-3, is DGGITQSPKYLFRKEGQNVTLSCEQNLNHDAMYWYRQDPGQGLRLIYYSQIVNDFQKGDIAEGYSVSREKKESFPLTVTSAQKNPTAFYLCASSTQGTSGQYFGPGTRLTVL.

The J gene is TRBJ2-7, the V gene TRBV4-1, with 11 bases matching TRBD2. V trimming: 0 bases; J trimming: 1 base; junction bases outside the gene matches: 8. In germline, CDR1 is MGHRA, CDR2 YSYEKL. The CDR3 runs 18 residues. This chain's CDR3 is CASSQELASGRLSYEQYF. The CDR3 DNA reads as TGCGCCAGCAGCCAAGAGTTGGCTAGCGGGAGGCTATCCTACGAGCAGTACTTC.

The rearrangement links TRBV4-1 to TRBJ2-5, with unresolved D. CDR3 length: 16 residues. The ends were cut back, 3 bases at V and 2 bases at J, with 16 bases in the middle. Looked up from germline, CDR1 is MGHRA and CDR2 is YSYEKL. CDR3 nucleotide sequence: TGCGCCAGCAGCCATAGCCCGAGCTCGGCACAAGAGACCCAGTACTTC. It is translated as CASSHSPSSAQETQYF.

This clonotype was detected ten times or more. The chain carries TRBV11-3 and TRBJ2-6; D gene ambiguous. The CDR3 length is 15 residues. Between the trimmed V and J ends, which lost 3 bases and 0 bases, there was a span of 6 bases. Germline V gene data show CDR1 as SGHNT and CDR2 as YENEEA. The DNA of the CDR3 is TGTGCCAGCAGCTTTCAAAGCTCTGGGGCCAACGTCCTGACTTTC. Translating it yields CASSFQSSGANVLTF.